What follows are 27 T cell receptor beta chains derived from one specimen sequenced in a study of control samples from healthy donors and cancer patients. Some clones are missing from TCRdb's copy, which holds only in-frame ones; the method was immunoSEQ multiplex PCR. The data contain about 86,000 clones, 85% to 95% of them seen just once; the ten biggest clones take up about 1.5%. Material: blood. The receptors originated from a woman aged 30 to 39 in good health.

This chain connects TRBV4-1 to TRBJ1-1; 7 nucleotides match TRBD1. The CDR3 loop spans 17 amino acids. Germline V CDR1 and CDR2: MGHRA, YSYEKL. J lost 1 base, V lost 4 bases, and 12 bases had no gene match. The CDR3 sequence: CASSLLLQGKENTEAFF. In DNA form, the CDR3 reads TGCGCCAGCAGCCTTCTTTTACAGGGGAAGGAGAACACTGAAGCTTTCTTT.

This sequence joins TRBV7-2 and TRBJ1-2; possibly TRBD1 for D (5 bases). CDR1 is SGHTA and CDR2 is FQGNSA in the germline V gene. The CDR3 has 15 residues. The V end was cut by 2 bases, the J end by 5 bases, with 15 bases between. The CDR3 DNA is TGTGCCAGCAGCTTACGGTTAGGGGCTGAGTATGGCTACACCTTC. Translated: CASSLRLGAEYGYTF.

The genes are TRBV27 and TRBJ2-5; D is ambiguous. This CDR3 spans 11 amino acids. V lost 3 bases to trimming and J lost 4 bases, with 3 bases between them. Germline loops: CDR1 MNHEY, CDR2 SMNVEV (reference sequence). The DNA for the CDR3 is TGTGCCAGCAGTTTTAGAGAGACCCAGTACTTC. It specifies CASSFRETQYF.

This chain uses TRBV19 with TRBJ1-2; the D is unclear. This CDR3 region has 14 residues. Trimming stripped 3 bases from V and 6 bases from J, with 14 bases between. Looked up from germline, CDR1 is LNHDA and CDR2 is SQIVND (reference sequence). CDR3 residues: CASSIVEPLDGYTF. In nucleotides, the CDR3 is TGTGCCAGTAGTATCGTTGAGCCCTTGGATGGCTACACCTTC.

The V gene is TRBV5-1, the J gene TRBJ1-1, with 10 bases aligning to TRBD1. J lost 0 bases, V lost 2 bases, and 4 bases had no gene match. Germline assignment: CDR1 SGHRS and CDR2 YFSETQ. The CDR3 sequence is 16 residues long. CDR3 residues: CASSLDRGRVNTEAFF. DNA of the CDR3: TGCGCCAGCAGCTTAGACAGGGGGCGAGTGAACACTGAAGCTTTCTTT.

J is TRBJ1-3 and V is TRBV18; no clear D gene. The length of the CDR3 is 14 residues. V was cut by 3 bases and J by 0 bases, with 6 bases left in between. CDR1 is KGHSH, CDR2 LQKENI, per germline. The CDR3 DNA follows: TGTGCCAGCTCACCGCAGGACTCTGGAAACACCATATATTTT. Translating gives CASSPQDSGNTIYF.

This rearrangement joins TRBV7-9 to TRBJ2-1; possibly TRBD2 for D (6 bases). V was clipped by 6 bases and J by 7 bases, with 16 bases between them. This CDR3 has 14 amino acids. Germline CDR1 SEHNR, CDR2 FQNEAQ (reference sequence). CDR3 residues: CASRGGGTLNEQFF. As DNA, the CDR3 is TGTGCCAGCAGGGGAGGCGGGACTCTTAATGAGCAGTTCTTC.

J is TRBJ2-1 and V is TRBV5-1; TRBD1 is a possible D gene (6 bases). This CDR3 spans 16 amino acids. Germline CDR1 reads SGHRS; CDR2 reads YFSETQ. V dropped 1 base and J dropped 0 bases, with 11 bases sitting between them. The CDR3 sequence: CASSLNGGPSYNEQFF. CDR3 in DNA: TGCGCCAGCAGCTTGAATGGGGGCCCCTCCTACAATGAGCAGTTCTTC.

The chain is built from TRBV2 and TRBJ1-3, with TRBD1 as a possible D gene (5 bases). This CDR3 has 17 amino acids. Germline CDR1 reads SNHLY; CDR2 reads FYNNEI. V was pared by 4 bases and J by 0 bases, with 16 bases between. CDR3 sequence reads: CASSGGTYSDSGNTIYF. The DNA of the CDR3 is TGTGCCAGCAGTGGGGGGACTTACTCCGACTCTGGAAACACCATATATTTT.

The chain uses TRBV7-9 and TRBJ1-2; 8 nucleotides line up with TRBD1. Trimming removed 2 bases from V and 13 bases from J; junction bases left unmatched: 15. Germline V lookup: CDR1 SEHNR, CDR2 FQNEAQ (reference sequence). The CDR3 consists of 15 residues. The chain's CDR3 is CASSLFSLAGGVRTF. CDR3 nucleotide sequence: TGTGCCAGCAGCTTATTCTCGTTGGCAGGGGGCGTACGCACCTTC.

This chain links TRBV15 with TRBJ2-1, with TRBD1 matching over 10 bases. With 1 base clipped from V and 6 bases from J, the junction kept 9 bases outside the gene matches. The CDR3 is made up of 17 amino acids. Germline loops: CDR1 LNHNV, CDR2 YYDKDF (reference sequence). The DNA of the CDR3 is TGTGCCACCAGCAGAGTTCGATTAGACAGGGGGCGCAATGAGCAGTTCTTC. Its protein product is CATSRVRLDRGRNEQFF.

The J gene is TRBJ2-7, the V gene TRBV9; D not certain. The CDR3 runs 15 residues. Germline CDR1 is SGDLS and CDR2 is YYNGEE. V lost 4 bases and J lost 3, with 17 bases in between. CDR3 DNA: TGTGCCAGCAGCCCGTATGGCAGTCCCTACTACGAGCAGTACTTC. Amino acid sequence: CASSPYGSPYYEQYF.

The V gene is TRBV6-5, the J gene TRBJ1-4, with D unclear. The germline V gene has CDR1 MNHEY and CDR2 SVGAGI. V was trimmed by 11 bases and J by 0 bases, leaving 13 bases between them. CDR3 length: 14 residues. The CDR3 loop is CASKWRTTNEKLFF. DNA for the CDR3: TGTGCCTCAAAATGGAGGACAACTAATGAAAAACTGTTTTTT.

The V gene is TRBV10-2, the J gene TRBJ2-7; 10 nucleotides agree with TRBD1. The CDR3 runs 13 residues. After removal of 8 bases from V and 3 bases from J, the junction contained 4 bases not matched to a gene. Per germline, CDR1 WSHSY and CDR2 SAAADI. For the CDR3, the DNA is TGCGCCAGCTCCGGACAGGGGGGCTACGAGCAGTACTTC. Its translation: CASSGQGGYEQYF.

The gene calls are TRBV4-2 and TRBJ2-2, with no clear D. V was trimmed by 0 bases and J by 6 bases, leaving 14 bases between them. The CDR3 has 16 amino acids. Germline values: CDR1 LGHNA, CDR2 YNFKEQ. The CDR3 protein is CASSQDLARLSGELFF. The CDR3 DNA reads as TGTGCCAGCAGCCAAGATCTGGCCAGGCTTTCCGGGGAGCTGTTTTTT.

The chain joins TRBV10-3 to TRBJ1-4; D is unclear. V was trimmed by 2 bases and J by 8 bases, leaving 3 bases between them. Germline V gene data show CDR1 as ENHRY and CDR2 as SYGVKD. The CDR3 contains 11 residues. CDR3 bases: TGTGCCATCAGTGAGGGGGAAAAACTGTTTTTT. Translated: CAISEGEKLFF.

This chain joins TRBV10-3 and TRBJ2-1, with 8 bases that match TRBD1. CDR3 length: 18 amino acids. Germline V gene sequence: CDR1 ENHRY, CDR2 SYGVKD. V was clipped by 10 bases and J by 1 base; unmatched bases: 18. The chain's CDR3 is CATGRGSTGGKSYNEQFF. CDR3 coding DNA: TGTGCCACAGGACGGGGAAGTACAGGGGGGAAGTCCTACAATGAGCAGTTCTTC.

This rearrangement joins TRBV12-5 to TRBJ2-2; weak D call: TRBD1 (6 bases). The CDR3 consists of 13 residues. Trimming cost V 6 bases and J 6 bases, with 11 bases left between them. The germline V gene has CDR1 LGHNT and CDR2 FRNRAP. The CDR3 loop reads CASGIGQPGELFF. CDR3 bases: TGTGCTAGTGGGATTGGACAGCCCGGGGAGCTGTTTTTT. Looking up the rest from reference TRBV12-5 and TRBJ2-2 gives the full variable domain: DARVTQTPRHKVTEMGQEVTMRCQPILGHNTVFWYRQTMMQGLELLAYFRNRAPLDDSGMPKDRFSAEMPDATLATLKIQPSEPRDSAVYFCASGIGQPGELFFGEGSRLTVL.

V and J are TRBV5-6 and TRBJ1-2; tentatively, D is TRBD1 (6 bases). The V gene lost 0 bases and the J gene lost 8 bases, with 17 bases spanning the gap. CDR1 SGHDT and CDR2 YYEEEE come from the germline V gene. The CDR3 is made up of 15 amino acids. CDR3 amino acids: CASSLDWTAVRGYTF. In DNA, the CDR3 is TGTGCCAGCAGCTTGGATTGGACAGCGGTTAGGGGCTACACCTTC.

CDR3 region: CASSQASPGLRIYEQYF. Written as DNA, the CDR3 is TGTGCCAGCAGCCAAGCAAGCCCGGGACTAAGGATATACGAGCAGTACTTC. The chain has TRBV4-2 and TRBJ2-7; 7 bases are shared with TRBD2. Trimming at V came to 1 base and at J to 4 bases, leaving 13 bases not matched to a gene. The CDR3 extends over 17 amino acids. From germline, CDR1 is LGHNA and CDR2 YNFKEQ.

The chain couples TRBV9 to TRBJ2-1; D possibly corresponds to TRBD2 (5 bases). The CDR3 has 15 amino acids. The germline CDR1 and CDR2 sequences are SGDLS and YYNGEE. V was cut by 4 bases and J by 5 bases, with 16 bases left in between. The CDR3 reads CASSPSSSDHNEQFF. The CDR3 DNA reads TGTGCCAGCAGCCCTAGCTCTTCGGACCACAATGAGCAGTTCTTC.

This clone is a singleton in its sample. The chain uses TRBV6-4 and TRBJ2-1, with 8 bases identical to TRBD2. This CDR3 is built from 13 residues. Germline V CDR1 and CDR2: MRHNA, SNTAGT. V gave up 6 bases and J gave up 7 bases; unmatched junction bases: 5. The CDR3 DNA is TGTGCCAGCAGCACTAGCGGCGAAAATGAGCAGTTCTTC. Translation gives CASSTSGENEQFF.

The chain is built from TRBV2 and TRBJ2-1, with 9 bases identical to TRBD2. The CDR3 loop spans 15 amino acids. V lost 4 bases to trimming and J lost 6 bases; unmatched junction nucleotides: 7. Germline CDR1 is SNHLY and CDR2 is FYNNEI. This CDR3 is CASSGALAGINEQFF. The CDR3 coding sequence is TGTGCCAGCAGTGGGGCGCTAGCGGGAATCAATGAGCAGTTCTTC.

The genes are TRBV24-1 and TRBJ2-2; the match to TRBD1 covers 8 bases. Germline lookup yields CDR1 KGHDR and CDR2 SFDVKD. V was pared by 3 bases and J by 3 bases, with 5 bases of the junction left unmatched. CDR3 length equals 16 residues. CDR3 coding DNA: TGTGCCACCAGTGATGCCGACAGGGGATACACCGGGGAGCTGTTTTTT. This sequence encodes CATSDADRGYTGELFF.

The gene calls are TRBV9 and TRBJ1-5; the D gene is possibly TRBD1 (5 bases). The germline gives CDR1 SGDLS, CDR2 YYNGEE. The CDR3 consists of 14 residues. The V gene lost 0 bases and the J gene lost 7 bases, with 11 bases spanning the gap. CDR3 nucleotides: TGTGCCAGCAGCGTAGATGCGGGGGGGCAGCCCCAGCATTTT. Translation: CASSVDAGGQPQHF.

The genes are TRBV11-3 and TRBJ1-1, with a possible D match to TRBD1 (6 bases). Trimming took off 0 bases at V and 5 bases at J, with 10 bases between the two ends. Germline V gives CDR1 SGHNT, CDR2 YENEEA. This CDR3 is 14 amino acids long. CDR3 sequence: CASSLERGWTEAFF. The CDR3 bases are TGTGCCAGCAGCTTAGAGAGGGGGTGGACTGAAGCTTTCTTT.

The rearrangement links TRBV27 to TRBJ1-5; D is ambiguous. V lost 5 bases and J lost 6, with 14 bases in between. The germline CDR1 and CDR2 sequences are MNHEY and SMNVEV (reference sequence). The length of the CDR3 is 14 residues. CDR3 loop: CASSPRVGGQPQHF. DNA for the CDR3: TGTGCCAGCAGTCCAAGAGTTGGAGGTCAGCCCCAGCATTTT.